Each of the 26 T cell receptor beta chains below was sequenced from the same sample in a study of T cell repertoires in cytomegalovirus infection. TCRdb independently ran MiXCR on the reads; one entry per CDR3 protein. The sample has around 770,000 distinct CDR3 sequences, almost 30% seen once; the top ten hold less than 15%. Which antigens these TCRs recognize remains unknown. This sample comprised cultured CD8+ T cells from PBMCs, obtained from culture after CMV antigen stimulation. The receptors shown here come from a human donor in good health (CMV status not recorded). Some clones in this sample may be carry-over from other donors' samples.

This clonotype has ten or more counts. The chain recombines TRBV7-9 with TRBJ1-2; a weak D match, TRBD1 (6 bases). V gave up 3 bases and J gave up 6 bases, with 11 bases separating them. The length of the CDR3 is 13 residues. Per germline, CDR1 SEHNR and CDR2 FQNEAQ (reference sequence). As DNA, the CDR3 is TGTGCCAGCAGCTTGGGAGGGGGTAATGGCTACACCTTC. Amino acids: CASSLGGGNGYTF.

In its sample, this clonotype was seen a few times. This chain connects TRBV12-3 or TRBV12-4 to TRBJ2-5; D is possibly TRBD1 or TRBD2 (5 bases each). CDR3 length: 14 amino acids. Trimming removed 6 bases from V and 5 bases from J, with 16 bases in between. The DNA for the CDR3 is TGTGCCAGCAGCCTCGGGGCCTCGGGGGAGACCCAGTACTTC. Translating it yields CASSLGASGETQYF.

The chain employs TRBV6-1 and TRBJ2-7; 8 bases agree with TRBD1. This CDR3 spans 15 amino acids. Germline CDR1 and CDR2: MNHNS and SASEGT. The trim removed 6 bases at V and 6 bases at J, leaving 13 bases unmatched. For the CDR3, the DNA is TGTGCCAGCAGCCCCGGGACAGGTCCTTACGCCGAGCAGTACTTC. The encoded protein is CASSPGTGPYAEQYF.

This rearrangement joins TRBV6-8 to TRBJ2-2; 8 bases map to TRBD1. V gave up 5 bases and J gave up 0 bases; unmatched junction bases: 8. Per germline, CDR1 MNHGY and CDR2 SAAAGT. The CDR3 has 17 amino acids. The CDR3 sequence is CASSDRGLYPNTGELFF. For the CDR3, the DNA is TGTGCCAGCAGTGACAGGGGCCTTTATCCGAACACCGGGGAGCTGTTTTTT.

Only a few counts were recorded for this clonotype. V is TRBV28 and J is TRBJ1-2, with 8 bases matching TRBD1. The germline gives CDR1 MDHEN, CDR2 SYDVKM. The V gene end was trimmed by 1 base and the J gene end by 6 bases; junction bases not matched to a gene: 7. CDR3 length: 15 amino acids. The CDR3 sequence is CASSLYADRVDGYTF. CDR3 in DNA: TGTGCCAGCAGTTTATACGCGGACAGGGTGGATGGCTACACCTTC.

This clonotype was seen at least ten times. The V gene is TRBV7-2, the J gene TRBJ2-2, with D perhaps matching TRBD1 (7 bases). V dropped 5 bases and J dropped 4 bases, with 14 bases sitting between them. There are 15 residues in the CDR3. The germline CDR1 and CDR2 sequences are SGHTA and FQGNSA. The CDR3 loop is CASSTHRGLTGELFF. The CDR3 DNA reads as TGTGCCAGCAGCACCCACAGGGGACTCACCGGGGAGCTGTTTTTT.

The chain recombines TRBV20-1 with TRBJ2-7; D not resolved. Trimming left V 0 bases short and J 3 bases short, with 9 bases between. The CDR3 extends over 13 amino acids. Germline V CDR1 and CDR2: DFQATT, SNEGSKA (reference sequence). DNA for the CDR3: TGCAGTGCTAGAGATCAAGGGAACTACGAGCAGTACTTC. This gives the protein CSARDQGNYEQYF.

This chain joins TRBV15 and TRBJ2-1; the D is unclear. The CDR3 covers 14 residues. Trimming removed 4 bases from V and 0 bases from J, with 7 bases in between. Germline V gene data show CDR1 as LNHNV and CDR2 as YYDKDF (reference sequence). This CDR3 reads CATSKGASYNEQFF. CDR3 sequence (DNA): TGTGCCACCAGCAAAGGAGCCTCCTACAATGAGCAGTTCTTC. Full variable domain (missing parts from reference TRBV15 and TRBJ2-1): DAMVIQNPRYQVTQFGKPVTLSCSQTLNHNVMYWYQQKSSQAPKLLFHYYDKDFNNEADTPDNFQSRRPNTSFCFLDIRSPGLGDTAMYLCATSKGASYNEQFFGPGTRLTVL.

The V gene is TRBV7-8, the J gene TRBJ2-3, with D perhaps matching TRBD2 (5 bases). Germline CDR1 and CDR2: SGHVS and FQNEAQ. The CDR3 contains 19 residues. The V gene lost 4 bases and the J gene lost 2 bases, with 25 bases spanning the gap. The CDR3 nucleotides read TGTGCCAGCAGCTCTGGTGAGGGTCTTGTGCTAGGGCCCACAGATACGCAGTATTTT. The encoded protein is CASSSGEGLVLGPTDTQYF. Supplemented by reference TRBV7-8 and TRBJ2-3, the full variable domain reads GAGVSQSPRYKVAKRGQDVALRCDPISGHVSLFWYQQALGQGPEFLTYFQNEAQLDKSGLPSDRFFAERPEGSVSTLKIQRTQQEDSAVYLCASSSGEGLVLGPTDTQYFGPGTRLTVL.

This clonotype was observed at least ten times. This sequence joins TRBV6-2 or TRBV6-3 and TRBJ2-2; D might be TRBD1 (6 bases). The CDR3 length is 16 residues. With 4 bases removed from V and 0 bases from J, the gap between germline ends came to 12 bases. Germline-derived CDR1 and CDR2 are MNHEY and SVGEGT. Here the CDR3 reads CASSSPGQPNTGELFF. CDR3 DNA sequence: TGTGCCAGCAGTTCCCCGGGACAACCGAACACCGGGGAGCTGTTTTTT.

This clonotype was recorded a few times. The chain employs TRBV7-9 and TRBJ2-7, with 9 bases identical to TRBD1. The V and J ends lost 3 bases and 6 bases, in that order; junction bases with no gene match: 6. Germline lookup yields CDR1 SEHNR and CDR2 FQNEAQ (reference sequence). The CDR3 extends over 14 amino acids. CDR3 residues: CASSLGQGSREQYF. The CDR3 bases are TGTGCCAGCAGCTTGGGACAGGGTTCGCGCGAGCAGTACTTC.

This chain uses TRBV6-6 with TRBJ2-1; D not resolved. Germline-derived CDR1 and CDR2 are MNHNY and SVGAGI (reference sequence). The CDR3 sequence is 16 residues long. The V gene lost 0 bases and the J gene lost 1 base, with 10 bases spanning the gap. The CDR3, as DNA: TGTGCCAGCAGTTACTCGTCCCTAGAATCCTACAATGAGCAGTTCTTC. Protein sequence: CASSYSSLESYNEQFF.

The chain is built from TRBV19 and TRBJ2-2; TRBD1 might be the D (6 bases). Trimming shortened V by 5 bases and J by 3 bases, and 19 bases separated the two germline ends. Germline V gene data show CDR1 as LNHDA and CDR2 as SQIVND (reference sequence). The length of the CDR3 is 17 residues. In DNA form, the CDR3 reads TGTGCCAGTAGTTCACGTTACCGGGACACTGACACCGGGGAGCTGTTTTTT. This codes for CASSSRYRDTDTGELFF.

The genes are TRBV11-2 and TRBJ2-7, with 9 bases fitting TRBD1. This CDR3 comprises 15 residues. Germline loops: CDR1 SGHAT, CDR2 FQNNGV. Trimming removed 2 bases from V and 7 bases from J; junction bases left unmatched: 9. Here the CDR3 DNA reads TGTGCCAGCAGCTTAACCCGGGACAGGGCGTTAGAGCAGTACTTC. Amino acids: CASSLTRDRALEQYF.

This chain uses TRBV11-1 with TRBJ2-7; 10 nucleotides agree with TRBD1. The germline CDR1 and CDR2 sequences are SGHAT and FQDESV (reference sequence). This CDR3 has 16 residues. J gave up 0 bases and V 5 bases, and 7 bases lay outside the gene matches. CDR3 protein: CASSPWGQGTSYEQYV. The CDR3, as DNA: TGTGCCAGCAGCCCATGGGGACAGGGGACCTCCTACGAGCAGTACGTC.

This clonotype has just one count. This may stem from a read error, because a much larger clone lies one nucleotide away. This chain uses TRBV7-6 with TRBJ1-5; possibly TRBD1 for D (6 bases). V was pared by 5 bases and J by 0 bases, with 17 bases between. CDR3 length equals 17 residues. Looked up from germline, CDR1 is SGHVS and CDR2 is FNYEAQ. This chain's CDR3 is CASSQFTGNNSNQPQHF. The DNA for the CDR3 is TGTGCCAGCAGCCAATTTACAGGGAATAATAGCAATCAGCCCCAGCATTTT.

The sample holds many counts of this clonotype. The rearrangement links TRBV27 to TRBJ2-1; TRBD2 agrees at 9 bases. CDR1 is MNHEY, CDR2 SMNVEV, per germline (reference sequence). The CDR3 extends over 14 amino acids. The V and J ends lost 6 bases and 6 bases, in that order; junction bases with no gene match: 6. CDR3 region: CASSDSGGRNEQFF. The DNA for the CDR3 is TGTGCCAGCAGCGATAGCGGGGGTCGCAATGAGCAGTTCTTC.

In the case of this clonotype: A read error is possible here, since a much larger clone lies one base away. The genes are TRBV2 and TRBJ1-5; D may be TRBD1 (5 bases). This CDR3 region has 15 residues. The V end lost 7 bases, the J end lost 2 bases, and 15 bases lay between the germline ends. Per the germline V gene, CDR1 is SNHLY and CDR2 is FYNNEI. As DNA, the CDR3 is TGTGCCAGCACTAGGGACTCGCACGGCAATCAGCCCCAGCATTTT. Its translation: CASTRDSHGNQPQHF.

V and J are TRBV4-3 and TRBJ1-3, with D perhaps TRBD1 (5 bases). This CDR3 is 14 amino acids long. CDR1 LGHNA and CDR2 YSLEER come from the germline V gene. Trimming pared 1 base from V and 4 bases from J, leaving 8 bases between. CDR3: CASSQGGKGNTIYF. CDR3 bases: TGCGCCAGCAGCCAAGGGGGGAAAGGAAACACCATATATTTT.

The chain carries TRBV27 and TRBJ2-5; unclear D gene. CDR1 MNHEY and CDR2 SMNVEV come from the germline V gene (reference sequence). V was shortened by 9 bases and J by 3 bases, with 17 bases between the two germline ends. The CDR3 is 14 amino acids. As DNA, the CDR3 is TGTGCCAGAAGCCAAAAAGGCTCCAAAGAGACCCAGTACTTC. Translation: CARSQKGSKETQYF.

The genes are TRBV27 and TRBJ1-5; D is possibly TRBD1 (6 bases). The CDR3 loop spans 17 amino acids. In germline, CDR1 is MNHEY, CDR2 SMNVEV (reference sequence). V shed 5 bases and J shed 5 bases, with 22 bases lying between them. The DNA of the CDR3 is TGTGCCAGCAGTATGGGGATGATTGGGGGGGCGCATCAGCCCCAGCATTTT. Protein product: CASSMGMIGGAHQPQHF.

At least ten counts were recorded for this clonotype. V gene TRBV12-3 or TRBV12-4 combines with J gene TRBJ2-1; D remains ambiguous. Trimming stripped 7 bases from V and 6 bases from J, with 7 bases between. The CDR3 runs 11 residues. CDR3 sequence: CASTPRNEQFF. DNA for the CDR3: TGTGCCAGCACCCCCCGCAATGAGCAGTTCTTC.

The V and J genes are TRBV19 and TRBJ2-3; perhaps TRBD2 as D (6 bases). The CDR3 is made up of 14 amino acids. Per germline, CDR1 LNHDA and CDR2 SQIVND (reference sequence). V lost 5 bases and J 6 bases, leaving 15 bases between the germline ends. The CDR3 spells CASSRAGWADTQYF. In DNA, the CDR3 is TGTGCCAGTAGTCGGGCGGGGTGGGCGGATACGCAGTATTTT. Based on the CDR3 plus reference TRBV19 and TRBJ2-3, the full variable domain is DGGITQSPKYLFRKEGQNVTLSCEQNLNHDAMYWYRQDPGQGLRLIYYSQIVNDFQKGDIAEGYSVSREKKESFPLTVTSAQKNPTAFYLCASSRAGWADTQYFGPGTRLTVL.

The rearrangement joins TRBV15 to TRBJ2-3; D call uncertain. TRBJ1-5 explains the end of the DNA better; the J call may be wrong. CDR1 and CDR2 (germline): LNHNV, YYDKDF (reference sequence). The CDR3 covers 14 residues. The CDR3 DNA reads as TGTGCCACCAGCGTAGAGGGAGGCACAGATACGCAGCATTTT. Translated: CATSVEGGTDTQHF.

The genes are TRBV4-3 and TRBJ2-6, with D possibly matching TRBD2 (6 bases). Trimming took off 0 bases at V and 0 bases at J, with 12 bases between the two ends. Germline V CDR1 and CDR2: LGHNA, YSLEER. The CDR3 sequence is 18 residues long. The CDR3 sequence is CASSQDDRLGSGANVLTF. Written as DNA, the CDR3 is TGCGCCAGCAGCCAAGACGACAGACTAGGCTCTGGGGCCAACGTCCTGACTTTC.

The chain carries TRBV6-1 and TRBJ2-1; tentatively, D is TRBD2 (5 bases). Deletions cut 2 bases from V and 7 bases from J, with 18 bases between. Germline V gene lookup returns CDR1 MNHNS and CDR2 SASEGT. The CDR3 totals 16 residues. The CDR3 loop reads CASSEQPRGLGNEQFF. The CDR3 DNA reads as TGTGCCAGCAGTGAACAACCACGGGGTCTCGGGAATGAGCAGTTCTTC.